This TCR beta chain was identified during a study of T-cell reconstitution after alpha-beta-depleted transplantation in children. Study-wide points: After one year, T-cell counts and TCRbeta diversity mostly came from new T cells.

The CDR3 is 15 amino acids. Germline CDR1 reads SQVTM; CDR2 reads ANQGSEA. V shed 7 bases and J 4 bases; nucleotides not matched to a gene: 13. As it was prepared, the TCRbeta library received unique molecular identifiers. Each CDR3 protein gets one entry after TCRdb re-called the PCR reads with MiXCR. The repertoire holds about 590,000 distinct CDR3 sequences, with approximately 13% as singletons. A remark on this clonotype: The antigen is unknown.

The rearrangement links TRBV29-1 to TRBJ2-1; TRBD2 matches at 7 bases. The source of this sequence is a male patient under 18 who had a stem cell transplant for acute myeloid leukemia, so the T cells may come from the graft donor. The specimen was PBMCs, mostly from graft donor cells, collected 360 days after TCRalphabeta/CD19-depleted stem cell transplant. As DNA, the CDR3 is TGCAGCGGATGTGGCGGGAGCGTCCCATACAATGAGCAGTTCTTC. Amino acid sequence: CSGCGGSVPYNEQFF.